This entry lists 23 T cell receptor beta chains sequenced from one sample in a study of blood T cell repertoires in COVID-19. Clones were sequenced by immunoSEQ multiplex PCR, and TCRdb holds only the in-frame ones, with some missing. The table includes about 100,000 clones, roughly 71% detected once. The specimen was peripheral blood. The receptors were sampled from a man older than 75 with acute or convalescent COVID-19.

The chain is built from TRBV24-1 and TRBJ2-5; weak D call: TRBD2 (6 bases). Germline V gene data show CDR1 as KGHDR and CDR2 as SFDVKD. The CDR3 loop spans 14 amino acids. Deletions cut 5 bases from V and 4 bases from J, with 13 bases between. The CDR3 sequence: CATSGGGNAETQYF. The CDR3 DNA is TGTGCCACCAGTGGTGGGGGGAACGCAGAGACCCAGTACTTC.

The chain recombines TRBV5-8 with TRBJ1-4; a weak D match, TRBD1 (6 bases). V was shortened by 3 bases and J by 7 bases, with 19 bases between the two germline ends. Per the germline V gene, CDR1 is SGHTS and CDR2 is YDEGEE. The CDR3 extends over 16 amino acids. DNA of the CDR3: TGTGCCAGCAGCTCCGGGGGCGGGGGAAGACTTGAAAAACTGTTTTTT. Its translation: CASSSGGGGRLEKLFF. The whole variable domain, filled in from reference TRBV5-8 and TRBJ1-4, reads EAGVTQSPTHLIKTRGQQATLRCSPISGHTSVYWYQQALGLGLQFLLWYDEGEERNRGNFPPRFSGRQFPNYSSELNVNALELEDSALYLCASSSGGGGRLEKLFFGSGTQLSVL.

The chain joins TRBV28 to TRBJ2-7; 12 bases align to TRBD2. The CDR3 loop spans 15 amino acids. Germline V gene lookup returns CDR1 MDHEN and CDR2 SYDVKM. Trimming took 6 bases from V and 2 from J; bases not matched to a gene: 5. CDR3 amino acids: CASRTGLAGTYEQYF. CDR3 sequence (DNA): TGTGCCAGCAGGACCGGACTAGCGGGGACCTACGAGCAGTACTTC.

The chain uses TRBV23-1 and TRBJ1-5; D uncertain. TRBV23-1 is given ORF status, its function remaining uncertain. CDR3 size: 16 residues. Trimming pared 2 bases from V and 0 bases from J, leaving 11 bases between. CDR3 protein: CASSQGLGYSNQPQHF. The DNA for the CDR3 is TGCGCCAGCAGTCAAGGGCTTGGATATAGCAATCAGCCCCAGCATTTT.

This sequence joins TRBV3-1 (or the pseudogene TRBV3-2) and TRBJ2-5, with TRBD2 matching over 13 bases. This CDR3 has 17 amino acids. The V gene end was trimmed by 4 bases and the J gene end by 5 bases; junction bases not matched to a gene: 10. The germline V gene has CDR1 LGHDT and CDR2 YNNKEL (reference sequence). The CDR3 nucleotides read TGTGCCAGCAGCCTCCCAGGACTAGCGGGAGTGTCGGAGACCCAGTACTTC. Protein sequence: CASSLPGLAGVSETQYF.

The rearrangement joins TRBV9 to TRBJ1-3; D gene ambiguous. Germline CDR1 and CDR2: SGDLS and YYNGEE. The V gene lost 4 bases and the J gene lost 4 bases, with 6 bases spanning the gap. The CDR3 covers 12 residues. CDR3 nucleotide sequence: TGTGCCAGCAGCTTACAGGGAAACACCATATATTTT. Translated, it gives CASSLQGNTIYF. The complete variable domain, with remaining parts taken from reference TRBV9 and TRBJ1-3, reads DSGVTQTPKHLITATGQRVTLRCSPRSGDLSVYWYQQSLDQGLQFLIQYYNGEERAKGNILERFSAQQFPDLHSELNLSSLELGDSALYFCASSLQGNTIYFGEGSWLTVV.

V gene TRBV2 combines with J gene TRBJ2-2; TRBD2 matches 10 bases. The CDR3 spans 17 residues. Looked up from germline, CDR1 is SNHLY and CDR2 is FYNNEI. After removal of 8 bases from V and 4 bases from J, the junction contained 13 bases not matched to a gene. CDR3 residues: CASGPSGTSVGTGELFF. The CDR3 bases are TGTGCCAGCGGTCCATCCGGGACTAGCGTAGGCACCGGGGAGCTGTTTTTT.

The chain employs TRBV6-6 and TRBJ2-7; 12 positions match TRBD2. The germline gives CDR1 MNHNY, CDR2 SVGAGI (reference sequence). The CDR3 is made up of 16 amino acids. J was trimmed by 9 bases and V by 5 bases; bases with no gene match: 14. The CDR3 protein is CASSRLAGVIPSWQYF. In nucleotides, the CDR3 is TGTGCCAGCAGTCGACTAGCGGGAGTTATTCCTTCATGGCAGTACTTC.

This chain links TRBV7-9 with TRBJ2-4; D is undetermined. The CDR3 sequence is 14 residues long. Trimming stripped 5 bases from V and 2 bases from J, with 10 bases between. Germline loops: CDR1 SEHNR, CDR2 FQNEAQ (reference sequence). The CDR3 loop reads CASSSVETKNIQYF. As DNA, the CDR3 is TGTGCCAGCAGCAGTGTTGAGACCAAAAACATTCAGTACTTC.

This clone was seen a few times. The chain carries TRBV6-5 and TRBJ2-7; D possibly corresponds to TRBD1 (5 bases). CDR1 MNHEY and CDR2 SVGAGI come from the germline V gene. The ends were cut back, 4 bases at V and 10 bases at J, with 17 bases in the middle. The CDR3 has 13 amino acids. CDR3 loop: CASSSSFETVQYF. DNA for the CDR3: TGTGCCAGCAGTTCGTCCTTTGAGACAGTACAGTACTTC.

The V and J genes are TRBV5-5 and TRBJ1-5; 7 bases line up with TRBD1. Germline values: CDR1 SGHKS, CDR2 YYEKEE (reference sequence). J gave up 1 base and V 6 bases, and 4 bases lay outside the gene matches. The CDR3 runs 14 residues. The CDR3 nucleotides are TGTGCCAGCACCAAGACAGGGAGCAATCAGCCCCAGCATTTT. Protein sequence: CASTKTGSNQPQHF.

The chain has TRBV19 and TRBJ2-7, with a weak D call TRBD2 (6 bases). This CDR3 comprises 13 residues. The germline V gene encodes CDR1 LNHDA and CDR2 SQIVND (reference sequence). Between the trimmed V and J ends, which lost 3 bases and 4 bases, there was a span of 10 bases. CDR3 loop: CASSMGRPYEQYF. CDR3 nucleotides: TGTGCCAGTAGTATGGGGAGGCCGTACGAGCAGTACTTC.

This rearrangement joins TRBV7-9 to TRBJ2-7; a possible D gene is TRBD2 (5 bases). Looked up from germline, CDR1 is SEHNR and CDR2 is FQNEAQ (reference sequence). Trimming took off 8 bases at V and 2 bases at J, with 13 bases between the two ends. This CDR3 has 13 amino acids. For the CDR3, the DNA is TGTGCCAGCGCGGAACTAGACGCCTACGAGCAGTACTTC. Its translation is CASAELDAYEQYF.

V is TRBV5-1 and J is TRBJ2-2, with D possibly matching TRBD1 (6 bases). Trimming left V 3 bases short and J 4 bases short, with 7 bases between. CDR1 and CDR2 from the germline V gene are SGHRS and YFSETQ. This CDR3 region has 13 residues. CDR3 coding DNA: TGCGCCAGCAGCTCACAGGGCACCGGGGAGCTGTTTTTT. Translated, it gives CASSSQGTGELFF.

There are a few counts of this clone. The genes are TRBV28 and TRBJ2-2; 7 nucleotides agree with TRBD2. The V segment lost 7 bases and the J segment 7 bases; nucleotides outside the gene matches: 15. The germline V gene encodes CDR1 MDHEN and CDR2 SYDVKM. The CDR3 totals 16 residues. The CDR3 DNA reads TGTGCCAGCACCTTGGATCGCGGGAGCTATAGCGGGGAGCTGTTTTTT. Translating gives CASTLDRGSYSGELFF.

The chain combines TRBV6-2 or TRBV6-3 with TRBJ2-5; no definite D call. There are 13 residues in the CDR3. Germline loops: CDR1 MNHEY, CDR2 SVGEGT. V dropped 6 bases and J dropped 0 bases, with 8 bases sitting between them. CDR3 bases: TGTGCCAGCAGCCGAGATTACCAAGAGACCCAGTACTTC. It yields the protein CASSRDYQETQYF.

This clone was seen ten or more times. The V call is TRBV28, the J call TRBJ1-5, with D tentatively TRBD1 (6 bases). The length of the CDR3 is 14 residues. Per germline, CDR1 MDHEN and CDR2 SYDVKM. The V and J ends lost 7 bases and 0 bases respectively, with 10 bases between them. The CDR3 nucleotides are TGTGCCAGCACCAGGACAGTTAGCAATCAGCCCCAGCATTTT. Encoded protein: CASTRTVSNQPQHF.

This clone was counted a few times. The V call is TRBV10-3, the J call TRBJ1-5; no firm D call. The CDR3 loop spans 12 amino acids. V was clipped by 3 bases and J by 6 bases, with 6 bases between them. In germline, CDR1 is ENHRY, CDR2 SYGVKD. The CDR3 loop is CAISDSSQPQHF. The DNA of the CDR3 is TGTGCCATCAGTGATAGTAGTCAGCCCCAGCATTTT.

Concerning this clone: This sample includes further DNA sequences coding for the same CDR3. The V and J genes are TRBV18 and TRBJ2-5, with D unresolved. There are 13 residues in the CDR3. V was pared by 3 bases and J by 2 bases, with 7 bases between. The V gene's germline CDR1 is KGHSH and CDR2 LQKENI. DNA of the CDR3: TGTGCCAGCTCACCCAACTTTCAAGAGACCCAGTACTTC. It translates to CASSPNFQETQYF.

On this clone: Sequence at one end of the junction differs from germline and may be a read error. The chain recombines TRBV12-3 or TRBV12-4 with TRBJ2-1; D possibly corresponds to TRBD2 (5 bases). This CDR3 spans 12 amino acids. CDR3 bases: TGCGCCGTTGTGGGAGTGGAGAATGAGCAGTTCTTC. Protein product: CAVVGVENEQFF.

The chain uses TRBV7-3 and TRBJ2-3; tentative D call: TRBD1 (5 bases). This CDR3 is built from 13 residues. CDR1 and CDR2 from the germline V gene are SGHTA and FQGTGA. The V and J ends lost 5 bases and 1 base respectively, with 7 bases between them. Written as DNA, the CDR3 is TGTGCCAGCAGCATAGGGGGCACAGATACGCAGTATTTT. Protein: CASSIGGTDTQYF.

The chain has TRBV18 and TRBJ1-2; 9 nucleotides agree with TRBD1. CDR1 and CDR2 from the germline V gene are KGHSH and LQKENI. This CDR3 contains 14 residues. V shed 2 bases and J 8 bases; nucleotides not matched to a gene: 6. Written as DNA, the CDR3 is TGTGCCAGCTCACCAAGACAGGGGGTCGGAGGCTACACCTTC. This codes for CASSPRQGVGGYTF. The full variable domain, in which reference TRBV18 and TRBJ1-2 provide the parts outside the CDR3, is NAGVMQNPRHLVRRRGQEARLRCSPMKGHSHVYWYRQLPEEGLKFMVYLQKENIIDESGMPKERFSAEFPKEGPSILRIQQVVRGDSAAYFCASSPRQGVGGYTFGSGTRLTVV.

This clone was detected a few times. The chain employs TRBV2 and TRBJ2-7; 8 positions agree with TRBD2. CDR1 is SNHLY and CDR2 is FYNNEI in the germline V gene. This CDR3 has 12 amino acids. J gave up 6 bases and V 7 bases, and 5 bases lay outside the gene matches. The CDR3 sequence: CASTRAGAEQYF. In nucleotides, the CDR3 is TGTGCCAGCACTCGAGCGGGAGCCGAGCAGTACTTC.